Sequencing of this T cell receptor beta chain was carried out in a study of blood T cell repertoires in COVID-19 (dated by TCRdb to the early 2020s). For the study in its entirety: The collaborator samples originated in the United States, Italy and Spain and spanned the acute and convalescent phases of COVID-19. The prospective study material was composed of cDNA or gDNA derived from T cells, B-cell-depleted T cells, or PBMCs. Samples were obtained from the ongoing ImmuneRACE study (first 160 participants) and from about 1,300 subjects provided by 6 global collaborators. HLA class I and class II types, where available, came from metadata supplied by the sample provider rather than from assay-based typing. Subjects who had been exposed to COVID-19, were actively infected with it, or had recovered from it provided the deeply sampled blood TCRbeta repertoires that made up the dataset. The repertoires were released in a freely available public database meant as a resource for research on the immune response to SARS-CoV-2. Sample metadata almost always included a de-identified subject ID, COVID-19 status, age in years and sex. General findings and caveats noted by the study authors: How much clinical and demographic metadata was included differed by source and by participant, and the metadata was provided uncurated.

TCRbeta CDR3 regions were amplified from genomic DNA by means of the immunoSEQ Assay, a bias-controlled multiplex PCR. The authors processed their data as follows. Nucleated cell counts per sample were estimated from amplification of reference gene primers within the assay. Sequence reads were collapsed and filtered to measure the absolute abundance of every unique TCRbeta CDR3 rearrangement. For each sample, productive Simpson clonality was calculated as the square root of Simpson's diversity index over productive rearrangements. Here the immuneACCESS table is served through TCRdb, limited to in-frame sequences with V and J called. Missing clones are a known gap in these copies; in checked studies unresolved V genes cover under half, and the rest lacks a known reason. Clone size and the V and J calls come from that table; the DNA yielded D and trimming. This sample is represented by about 31,000 clones; approximately 90% of them were singletons. Together, the top ten hold under 4.5% of the sample.

The table lists this clone with a few counts. Its cognate antigen has yet to be identified. No much larger clone is present one base from it, and per-base qualities are unavailable. Collaborating institutions collected whole blood in K2EDTA tubes following their own protocols. For TCRbeta analysis, collaborators shipped samples as frozen whole blood, isolated PBMCs, or DNA extracted from either of those sample types. V is clipped by 0 bases and J by 1 base, and the sequence between their germline boundaries is 9 bases long. Its CDR3 holds 15 amino acids, cysteine through phenylalanine. Only the CDR3 portion is preserved as DNA: 45 bases, with reading frame beginning at the first base. CDR1 and CDR2, looked up from the germline V gene, are MNHEY and SVGAGI.

Sequenced input: peripheral blood. The chain is assembled from TRBV6-5 and TRBJ2-5; the D gene identity is not certain. This TCR came from a man aged 55 to 70 with acute or convalescent COVID-19. Here is the DNA: TGTGCCAGCAGTTACTCATCCGGGTTCCAAGAGACCCAGTACTTC. Its coded protein is CASSYSSGFQETQYF.